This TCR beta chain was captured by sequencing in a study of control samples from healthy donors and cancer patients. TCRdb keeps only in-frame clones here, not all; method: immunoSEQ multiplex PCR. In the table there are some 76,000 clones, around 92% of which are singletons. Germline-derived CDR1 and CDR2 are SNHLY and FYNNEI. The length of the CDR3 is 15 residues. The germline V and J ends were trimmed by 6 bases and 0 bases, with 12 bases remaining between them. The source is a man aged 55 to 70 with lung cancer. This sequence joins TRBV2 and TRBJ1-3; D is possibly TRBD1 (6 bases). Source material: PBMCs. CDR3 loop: CASSINRDSGNTIYF. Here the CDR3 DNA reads TGTGCCAGCAGCATCAACAGGGACTCTGGAAACACCATATATTTT.